This T cell receptor (beta chain) was sequenced in a study of T cells in localized non-small cell lung cancer. The method was immunoSEQ multiplex PCR; TCRdb's version includes in-frame clones alone and lacks a portion of them. This sample yields fewer than 35,000 clones, of which under 90% are seen a single time; 4% to 4.5% belongs to the top ten. Turning to this clone: Its cognate antigen is unknown.

Whole-study findings and limits: In adjacent lung, a median roughly 60 of the top 100 tumor clones were found.

The CDR3 totals 19 residues. The V gene's germline CDR1 is MNHNS and CDR2 SASEGT. V lost 0 bases, J lost 2 bases, and 17 bases lay in between. The sequences come from peripheral blood, collected before any cancer treatment. The clonotype originates from an older male donor with stage III lung adenocarcinoma. The genes are TRBV6-1 and TRBJ1-6; D not certain. The chain's CDR3 is CASSEATGRTGTYNSPLHF. In nucleotides, the CDR3 is TGTGCCAGCAGTGAAGCCACCGGTCGCACGGGAACCTATAATTCACCCCTCCACTTT.